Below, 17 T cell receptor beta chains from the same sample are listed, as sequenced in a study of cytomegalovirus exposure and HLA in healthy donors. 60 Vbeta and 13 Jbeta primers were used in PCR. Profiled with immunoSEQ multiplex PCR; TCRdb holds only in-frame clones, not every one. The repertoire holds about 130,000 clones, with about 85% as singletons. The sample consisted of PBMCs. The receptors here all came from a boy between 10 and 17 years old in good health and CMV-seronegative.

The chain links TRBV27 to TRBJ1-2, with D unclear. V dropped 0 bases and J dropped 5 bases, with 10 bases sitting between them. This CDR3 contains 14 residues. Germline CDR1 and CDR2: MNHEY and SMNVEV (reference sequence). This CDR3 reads CASSLSRDSYGYTF. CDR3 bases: TGTGCCAGCAGTTTATCGAGAGATAGTTATGGCTACACCTTC.

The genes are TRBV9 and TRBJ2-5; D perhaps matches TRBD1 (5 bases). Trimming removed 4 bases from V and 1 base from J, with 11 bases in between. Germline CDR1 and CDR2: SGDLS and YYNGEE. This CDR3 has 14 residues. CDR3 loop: CASSTGHFQETQYF. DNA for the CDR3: TGTGCCAGCAGCACAGGACATTTCCAAGAGACCCAGTACTTC.

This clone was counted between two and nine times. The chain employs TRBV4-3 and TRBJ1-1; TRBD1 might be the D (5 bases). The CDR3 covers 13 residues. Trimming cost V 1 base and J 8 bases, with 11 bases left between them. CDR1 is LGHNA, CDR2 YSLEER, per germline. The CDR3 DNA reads TGCGCCAGCAGCCAAGTGGGCACAGGAGAAGCTTTCTTT. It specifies CASSQVGTGEAFF.

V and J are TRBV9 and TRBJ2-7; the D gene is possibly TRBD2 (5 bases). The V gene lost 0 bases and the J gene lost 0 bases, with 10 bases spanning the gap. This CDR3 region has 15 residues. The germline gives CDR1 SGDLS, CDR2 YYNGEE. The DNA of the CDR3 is TGTGCCAGCAGCGTAGACAAGCGGAGCTCCTACGAGCAGTACTTC. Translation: CASSVDKRSSYEQYF.

In nucleotides, the CDR3 is TGTGCCAGCAGCTTTCCAGCGGGGAGCACAGATACGCAGTATTTT. Protein: CASSFPAGSTDTQYF. The rearrangement links TRBV11-2 to TRBJ2-3, with TRBD2 matching 7 bases. The V and J ends lost 3 bases and 0 bases, in that order; junction bases with no gene match: 3. This CDR3 spans 15 amino acids. Germline-derived CDR1 and CDR2 are SGHAT and FQNNGV.

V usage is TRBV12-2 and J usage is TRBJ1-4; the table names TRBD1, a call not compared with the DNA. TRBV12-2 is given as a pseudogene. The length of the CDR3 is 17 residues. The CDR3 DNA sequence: TGTGCAAGTCGCCCGCCGGACAGGCCGGCAACTAATGAAAAACTGTTTTTT. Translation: CASRPPDRPATNEKLFF.

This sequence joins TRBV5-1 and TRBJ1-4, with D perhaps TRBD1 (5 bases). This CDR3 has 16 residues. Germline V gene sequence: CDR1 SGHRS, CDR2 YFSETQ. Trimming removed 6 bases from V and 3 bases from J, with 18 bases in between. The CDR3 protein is CASTQGDGGSNEKLFF. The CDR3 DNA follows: TGCGCCAGCACCCAAGGGGATGGCGGCTCTAATGAAAAACTGTTTTTT. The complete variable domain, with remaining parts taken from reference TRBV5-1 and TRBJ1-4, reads KAGVTQTPRYLIKTRGQQVTLSCSPISGHRSVSWYQQTPGQGLQFLFEYFSETQRNKGNFPGRFSGRQFSNSRSEMNVSTLELGDSALYLCASTQGDGGSNEKLFFGSGTQLSVL.

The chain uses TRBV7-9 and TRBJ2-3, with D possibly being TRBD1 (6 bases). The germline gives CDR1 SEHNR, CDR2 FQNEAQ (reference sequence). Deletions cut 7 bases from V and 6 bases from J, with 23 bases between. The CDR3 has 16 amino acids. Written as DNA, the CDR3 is TGTGCCAGCACACCTACACAGGGTAAGGGATGGGATACGCAGTATTTT. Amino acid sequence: CASTPTQGKGWDTQYF.

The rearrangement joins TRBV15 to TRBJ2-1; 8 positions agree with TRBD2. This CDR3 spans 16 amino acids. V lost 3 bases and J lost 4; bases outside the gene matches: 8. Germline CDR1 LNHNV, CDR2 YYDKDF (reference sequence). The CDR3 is CATSSAISGKYNEQFF. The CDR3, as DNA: TGTGCCACCAGCAGCGCTATTAGCGGGAAGTACAATGAGCAGTTCTTC. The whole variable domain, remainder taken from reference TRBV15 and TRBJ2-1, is DAMVIQNPRYQVTQFGKPVTLSCSQTLNHNVMYWYQQKSSQAPKLLFHYYDKDFNNEADTPDNFQSRRPNTSFCFLDIRSPGLGDTAMYLCATSSAISGKYNEQFFGPGTRLTVL.

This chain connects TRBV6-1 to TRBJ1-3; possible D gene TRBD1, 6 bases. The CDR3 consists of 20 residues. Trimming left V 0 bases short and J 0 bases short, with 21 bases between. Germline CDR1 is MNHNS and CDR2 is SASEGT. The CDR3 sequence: CASSEARAIGTLSSGNTIYF. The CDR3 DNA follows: TGTGCCAGCAGTGAAGCCCGAGCAATAGGGACACTTAGCTCTGGAAACACCATATATTTT.

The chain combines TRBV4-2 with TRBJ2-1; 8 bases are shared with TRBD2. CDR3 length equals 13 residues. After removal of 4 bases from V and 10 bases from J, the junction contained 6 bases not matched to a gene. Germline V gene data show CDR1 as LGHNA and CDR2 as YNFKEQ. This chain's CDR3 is CASSPYLAGEQFF. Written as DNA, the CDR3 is TGTGCCAGCAGCCCGTACTTAGCGGGGGAGCAGTTCTTC.

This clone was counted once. CDR3 nucleotide sequence: TGTGCCAGCAGCGAAATGCGGCTTTCCCTCCACTTT. Translating gives CASSEMRLSLHF. This chain connects TRBV7-2 to TRBJ1-6; D ambiguous. The V and J ends lost 5 bases and 14 bases respectively, with 13 bases between them. The CDR3 covers 12 residues. Germline loops: CDR1 SGHTA, CDR2 FQGNSA.

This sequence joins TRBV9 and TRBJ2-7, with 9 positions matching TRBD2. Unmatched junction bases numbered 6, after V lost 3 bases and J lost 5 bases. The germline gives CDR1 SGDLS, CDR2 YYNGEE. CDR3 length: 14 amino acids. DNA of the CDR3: TGTGCCAGCAGCGGTAGCGGGAGATATGACGAGCAGTACTTC. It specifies CASSGSGRYDEQYF.

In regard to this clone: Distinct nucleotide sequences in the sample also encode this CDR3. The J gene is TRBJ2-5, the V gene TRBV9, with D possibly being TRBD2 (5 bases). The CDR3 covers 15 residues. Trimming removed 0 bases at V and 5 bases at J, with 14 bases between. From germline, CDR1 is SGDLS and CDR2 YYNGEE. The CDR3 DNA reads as TGTGCCAGCAGCGTAGGTCTAGCTGGGTCGGAGACCCAGTACTTC. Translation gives CASSVGLAGSETQYF.

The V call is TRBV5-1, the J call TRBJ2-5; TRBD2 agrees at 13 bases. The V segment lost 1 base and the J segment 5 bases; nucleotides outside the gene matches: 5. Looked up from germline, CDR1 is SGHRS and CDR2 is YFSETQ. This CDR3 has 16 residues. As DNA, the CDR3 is TGCGCCAGCAGCTTGATCGGGACTAGCGGGAAGGAGACCCAGTACTTC. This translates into CASSLIGTSGKETQYF.

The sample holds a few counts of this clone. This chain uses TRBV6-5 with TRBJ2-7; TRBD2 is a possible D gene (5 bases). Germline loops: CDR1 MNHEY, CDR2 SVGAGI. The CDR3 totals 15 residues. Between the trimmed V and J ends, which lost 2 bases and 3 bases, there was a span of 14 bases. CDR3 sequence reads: CASSYQTGLLYEQYF. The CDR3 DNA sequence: TGTGCCAGCAGTTACCAAACGGGGTTACTCTACGAGCAGTACTTC.

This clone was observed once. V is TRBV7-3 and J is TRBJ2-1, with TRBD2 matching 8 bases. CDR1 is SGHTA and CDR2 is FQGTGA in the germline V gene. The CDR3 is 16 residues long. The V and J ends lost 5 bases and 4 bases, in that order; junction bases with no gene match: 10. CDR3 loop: CASSHLAGLQYNEQFF. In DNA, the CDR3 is TGTGCCAGCAGCCACTTAGCGGGACTCCAGTACAATGAGCAGTTCTTC.